The rows below give T cell receptor beta chains drawn from one sample of a study of blood T cell repertoires in COVID-19. Assay: immunoSEQ multiplex PCR; the TCRdb copy retains only in-frame clones and omits some. The table has about 200,000 clones, more than 70% seen once. The sequencing sample was made of PBMCs or T cells enriched from blood (not recorded which). The receptor set was obtained from a woman aged 18-35 years who had recovered from COVID-19. CDR3s include the opening cysteine and the closing phenylalanine or tryptophan. The D gene is left open where the match is weak. Size is omitted from some rows. Given values are once, few, many or a class for expanded clones.

size: -
V: TRBV9
D: -
J: TRBJ2-3
DNA: TGTGCCAGCAGCTTCTACGTTGCAGATACGCAGTATTTT
CDR3: CASSFYVADTQYF

size: -
V: TRBV5-1
D: TRBD2
J: TRBJ2-3
DNA: TGCGCCAGCAGCCTCGGGACTAGCGGGGATACGCAGTATTTT
CDR3: CASSLGTSGDTQYF

size: -
V: TRBV29-1
D: TRBD2
J: TRBJ2-1
DNA: TGCACCATTGCGGGGGGGAGCTCCTACAATGAGCAGTTCTTC
CDR3: CTIAGGSSYNEQFF

size: once
V: TRBV6-5
D: -
J: TRBJ1-2
DNA: TGTGCCAGCATTAAAGGGGCAGGCTATGGGTATGGCTACACCTTC
CDR3: CASIKGAGYGYGYTF

size: -
V: TRBV12-5
D: TRBD2
J: TRBJ2-5
DNA: TGTGCTAGTGGCCCCGAATTAACTAGCGGCCAAGAGACCCAGTACTTC
CDR3: CASGPELTSGQETQYF

size: -
V: TRBV7-9
D: TRBD1
J: TRBJ1-4
DNA: TGTGCCAGCAGTGCCGGGACAGGGATTGAAAAACTGTTTTTT
CDR3: CASSAGTGIEKLFF

size: -
V: TRBV4-2
D: -
J: TRBJ1-6
DNA: TGTGCCAGCAGCCAAGAGGGGCAGGGGAATTCACCCCTCCACTTT
CDR3: CASSQEGQGNSPLHF

size: -
V: TRBV28
D: TRBD2
J: TRBJ2-5
DNA: TGTGCCAGCAGGAAGACTAGCGGGGTGGAGACCCAGTACTTC
CDR3: CASRKTSGVETQYF

size: -
V: TRBV5-4
D: TRBD1
J: TRBJ1-1
DNA: TGTGCCAGCAGCCAGGACAGGGCCCCTGAAGCTTTCTTT
CDR3: CASSQDRAPEAFF

size: -
V: TRBV6-5
D: -
J: TRBJ2-2
DNA: TGTGCCAGCCGGGGAGAGAAAGTCACCGGGGAGCTGTTTTTT
CDR3: CASRGEKVTGELFF

size: -
V: TRBV6-2/TRBV6-3
D: TRBD2
J: TRBJ2-1
DNA: TGTGCCAGCAGTTACTCGGGACTAGCGGGGGGGCCACACTCGTATGAGCAGTTCTTC
CDR3: CASSYSGLAGGPHSYEQFF

size: few
V: TRBV7-2
D: -
J: TRBJ2-5
DNA: TGTGCCAGCAGCTTAGTTGGGGGGGAGACCCAGTACTTC
CDR3: CASSLVGGETQYF

size: -
V: TRBV4-1
D: TRBD2
J: TRBJ2-3
DNA: TGCGCCAGCAGCCACCTAGCGGGGGGTGTAGATACGCAGTATTTT
CDR3: CASSHLAGGVDTQYF

size: -
V: TRBV4-1
D: TRBD1
J: TRBJ2-7
DNA: TGCGCCAGCAGCCAAGAACTGTCCGGGACAGGCCTTTACGAGCAGTACTTC
CDR3: CASSQELSGTGLYEQYF

size: -
V: TRBV14
D: -
J: TRBJ2-1
DNA: TGTGCCAGCAGCCAAGGGGAGGAGGTCGGAAGTTCTAGCCTCAATGAGCAGTTCTTC
CDR3: CASSQGEEVGSSSLNEQFF

size: -
V: TRBV4-1
D: -
J: TRBJ1-1
DNA: TGCGCCAGCAGCCAAGTCGGAGGGAACACTGAAGCTTTCTTT
CDR3: CASSQVGGNTEAFF

size: -
V: TRBV3-1/TRBV3-2
D: TRBD2
J: TRBJ2-3
DNA: TGTGCCAGCAGCCAAGCTCTAGCGGGGGGCCAGGGAGATACGCAGTATTTT
CDR3: CASSQALAGGQGDTQYF

size: -
V: TRBV5-1
D: -
J: TRBJ1-1
DNA: TGCGCCAGCAGCTCGGTCGGAGTCATGAACACTGAAGCTTTCTTT
CDR3: CASSSVGVMNTEAFF

size: -
V: TRBV7-3
D: -
J: TRBJ1-4
DNA: TGTGCCAGCAGCGCGTTAGAACACAGGGTCACTAATGAAAAACTGTTTTTT
CDR3: CASSALEHRVTNEKLFF

size: once
V: TRBV3-1/TRBV3-2
D: -
J: TRBJ2-7
DNA: TGTGCCAGCAGCCACCACAAGGCGGGGCAGTACTTC
CDR3: CASSHHKAGQYF

size: -
V: TRBV4-1
D: TRBD1
J: TRBJ2-7
DNA: TGCGCCAGCAGCCAAGGCCCGCAGGGACAGTTCCACGAGCAGTACTTC
CDR3: CASSQGPQGQFHEQYF

size: -
V: TRBV7-9
D: -
J: TRBJ2-7
DNA: TGTGCCAGCAGCTTAGCGGACTCCTACCAGGGGGAGCAGTACTTC
CDR3: CASSLADSYQGEQYF

size: -
V: TRBV7-2
D: -
J: TRBJ1-2
DNA: TGTGCCAGCAGCTTAAGGGTGGACAGCTATGGCTACACCTTC
CDR3: CASSLRVDSYGYTF

size: -
V: TRBV6-6
D: TRBD1
J: TRBJ2-2
DNA: TGTGCCAGCAGAAAAGACAGGGGATCCGGGGAGCTGTTTTTT
CDR3: CASRKDRGSGELFF

size: few
V: TRBV2
D: TRBD2
J: TRBJ2-3
DNA: TGTGCCAGCAGTGAAGAGGGACTAGGGACAGATACGCAGTATTTT
CDR3: CASSEEGLGTDTQYF

size: -
V: TRBV6-5
D: -
J: TRBJ1-1
DNA: TGTGCCAGCAGAAGATTTACACCGAACACTGAAGCTTTCTTT
CDR3: CASRRFTPNTEAFF

size: -
V: TRBV5-6
D: TRBD1
J: TRBJ1-2
DNA: TGTGCCAGCAGCTTGGCAGGGGGCTGGGGCTACACCTTC
CDR3: CASSLAGGWGYTF

size: once
V: TRBV3-1/TRBV3-2
D: -
J: TRBJ1-1
DNA: TGTGCCAGCAGCCAAGGACGGACAAACACTGAAGCTTTCTTT
CDR3: CASSQGRTNTEAFF